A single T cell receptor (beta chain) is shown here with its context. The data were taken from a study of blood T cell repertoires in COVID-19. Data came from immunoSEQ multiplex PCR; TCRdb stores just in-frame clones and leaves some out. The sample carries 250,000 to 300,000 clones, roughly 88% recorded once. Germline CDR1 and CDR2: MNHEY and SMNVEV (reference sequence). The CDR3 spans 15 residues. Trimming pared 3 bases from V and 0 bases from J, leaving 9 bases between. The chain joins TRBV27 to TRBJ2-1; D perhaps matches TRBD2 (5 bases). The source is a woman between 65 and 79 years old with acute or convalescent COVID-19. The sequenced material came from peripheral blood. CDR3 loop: CASSFAGSSYNEQFF. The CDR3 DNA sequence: TGTGCCAGCAGTTTTGCGGGTAGCTCCTACAATGAGCAGTTCTTC.